What follows is one T cell receptor beta chain and its context. This entry comes from a study of blood T cell repertoires in COVID-19. As for the study in general: The United States, Italy and Spain were the sources of the acute and convalescent COVID-19 samples. Sample material is recorded as cDNA or gDNA derived from T cells, B-cell-depleted T cells, or PBMCs.

Per the original methods: Estimation of nucleated cell counts was performed using reference gene primer amplification. Some clones are missing from TCRdb's copy, which holds only in-frame ones; the method was immunoSEQ multiplex PCR. V and J calls and clone size come straight from that table; D and trimming were deduced from the DNA. The sample lists around 50,000 clones; over 75% were seen once. Trimming pared 6 bases from V and 2 bases from J, leaving 14 bases between. Per the germline V gene, CDR1 is LNHDA and CDR2 is SQIVND (reference sequence). This CDR3 region has 15 residues. The sample was peripheral blood. The rearrangement links TRBV19 to TRBJ1-5; D gene uncertain. The receptor comes from a man aged 35 to 55 with active COVID-19. In nucleotides, the CDR3 is TGTGCCAGTAGAGTAGAGGCCCAAGGCAATCAGCCCCAGCATTTT. This encodes CASRVEAQGNQPQHF.